The TCR beta chain under discussion was sequenced for a study of T cell responses to AZD1222 COVID-19 vaccine. Clones were sequenced by immunoSEQ multiplex PCR, and TCRdb holds only the in-frame ones, with some missing. The table records 90,000 to 130,000 clones, 94% of them present only once. This clone appeared once. Germline V gene lookup returns CDR1 SGHNT and CDR2 YYREEE (reference sequence). The CDR3 consists of 16 residues. V was pared by 1 base and J by 3 bases, with 14 bases between. This receptor was identified in an adult who received the AZD1222 COVID-19 vaccine. Sample: peripheral blood, taken 28 days after the second AZD1222 dose. This chain links TRBV5-4 with TRBJ2-1; weak D call: TRBD1 (5 bases). CDR3 DNA: TGTGCCAGCAGCTTGACTGGGCAGGGCTACTACAATGAGCAGTTCTTC. Its translation: CASSLTGQGYYNEQFF.